The 29 T cell receptor beta chains below come from one sample, sequenced in a study of shared T cell receptors in the human thymus. The assay was immunoSEQ multiplex PCR, and TCRdb's table has in-frame clones only and misses some. This table has 720,000 or so clones, around 85% appearing once. The data also belong to a second study, concerning human thymus T cells.

The sample consisted of thymocytes. These receptors were taken from a girl under two years old with a congenital heart defect.

The rearrangement uses TRBV9 and TRBJ1-2, with 10 nucleotides matching TRBD1. CDR3 length: 16 residues. CDR1 is SGDLS, CDR2 YYNGEE, per germline. The V and J ends lost 4 bases and 5 bases, in that order; junction bases with no gene match: 11. Written as DNA, the CDR3 is TGTGCCAGCAGCCCCCAATGGGACAGGGGAGGATATGGCTACACCTTC. Translating it yields CASSPQWDRGGYGYTF.

The chain links TRBV19 to TRBJ1-3; 7 bases agree with TRBD1. The CDR3 is made up of 15 amino acids. V lost 4 bases, J lost 1 base, and 4 bases stayed unmatched. Per the germline V gene, CDR1 is LNHDA and CDR2 is SQIVND (reference sequence). The CDR3 DNA reads as TGTGCCAGTAGTACCCCGACAGGGTCTGGAAACACCATATATTTT. This sequence encodes CASSTPTGSGNTIYF.

The chain couples TRBV5-8 to TRBJ2-7, with D possibly matching TRBD1 (6 bases). With 7 bases removed from V and 7 bases from J, the gap between germline ends came to 12 bases. The CDR3 length is 11 residues. CDR1 is SGHTS, CDR2 YDEGEE, per germline. CDR3 sequence reads: CASRGGWEQYF. CDR3 nucleotides: TGTGCCAGCCGAGGGGGATGGGAGCAGTACTTC.

The V and J genes are TRBV4-2 and TRBJ1-6; D not certain. CDR1 and CDR2 (germline): LGHNA, YNFKEQ. The CDR3 consists of 17 residues. V lost 1 base, J lost 11 bases, and 21 bases lay in between. The DNA for the CDR3 is TGTGCCAGCAGCCAAGCTCACCAACGGGAGGCCGGGCCACCCCTCCACTTT. Translation gives CASSQAHQREAGPPLHF.

The chain employs TRBV7-9 and TRBJ1-3; D gene unclear. This CDR3 has 16 residues. V lost 7 bases, J lost 3 bases, and 19 bases lay in between. CDR1 is SEHNR and CDR2 is FQNEAQ in the germline V gene (reference sequence). In nucleotides, the CDR3 is TGTGCCAGCACACCCCCCATTTTGTTGAGTGGAAACACCATATATTTT. Encoded protein: CASTPPILLSGNTIYF.

The rearrangement uses TRBV30 and TRBJ2-3; 10 nucleotides match TRBD2. Germline CDR1 is GTSNPN and CDR2 is SVGIG (reference sequence). Trimming at V came to 4 bases and at J to 3 bases, leaving 7 bases not matched to a gene. The CDR3 has 15 amino acids. The CDR3: CAWIGTSVVTDTQYF. The CDR3 DNA follows: TGTGCCTGGATAGGGACTAGCGTCGTTACAGATACGCAGTATTTT. The whole variable domain, filled in from reference TRBV30 and TRBJ2-3, reads SQTIHQWPATLVQPVGSPLSLECTVEGTSNPNLYWYRQAAGRGLQLLFYSVGIGQISSEVPQNLSASRPQDRQFILSSKKLLLSDSGFYLCAWIGTSVVTDTQYFGPGTRLTVL.

The J gene is TRBJ2-5, the V gene TRBV5-1; maybe TRBD2 (5 bases). Trimming left V 2 bases short and J 5 bases short, with 19 bases between. This CDR3 has 16 residues. Germline loops: CDR1 SGHRS, CDR2 YFSETQ. CDR3 DNA: TGCGCCAGCAGCTTAATGGCCCCGGGGATTGGGGAGACCCAGTACTTC. Amino acid sequence: CASSLMAPGIGETQYF.

The chain links TRBV28 to TRBJ2-7; no reliable D call. CDR1 is MDHEN, CDR2 SYDVKM, per germline. This CDR3 spans 15 amino acids. V was shortened by 0 bases and J by 0 bases, with 9 bases between the two germline ends. CDR3 amino acids: CASSLCFRGSYEQYF. In DNA form, the CDR3 reads TGTGCCAGCAGTTTATGCTTTCGAGGCTCCTACGAGCAGTACTTC.

V is TRBV5-1 and J is TRBJ1-3; tentative D call: TRBD1 (5 bases). V lost 4 bases to trimming and J lost 8 bases, with 19 bases between them. The V gene's germline CDR1 is SGHRS and CDR2 YFSETQ. The CDR3 sequence is 15 residues long. The CDR3 protein is CASSANPQGADTIYF. For the CDR3, the DNA is TGCGCCAGCAGCGCGAACCCCCAGGGCGCGGACACCATATATTTT. The full variable domain, its missing parts supplied by reference TRBV5-1 and TRBJ1-3, is KAGVTQTPRYLIKTRGQQVTLSCSPISGHRSVSWYQQTPGQGLQFLFEYFSETQRNKGNFPGRFSGRQFSNSRSEMNVSTLELGDSALYLCASSANPQGADTIYFGEGSWLTVV.

The rearrangement joins TRBV18 to TRBJ1-2; D gene unclear. Germline assignment: CDR1 KGHSH and CDR2 LQKENI. The ends were cut back, 2 bases at V and 3 bases at J, with 25 bases in the middle. The CDR3 runs 19 residues. CDR3 amino acids: CASSPRRKNYTPAHYGYTF. Here the CDR3 DNA reads TGTGCCAGCTCACCAAGGCGGAAAAACTATACACCCGCGCACTATGGCTACACCTTC.

V gene TRBV5-6 combines with J gene TRBJ1-2; D is undetermined. The CDR3 loop spans 14 amino acids. Germline V gives CDR1 SGHDT, CDR2 YYEEEE. V gave up 0 bases and J gave up 2 bases, with 8 bases separating them. The chain's CDR3 is CASSLDGQNYGYTF. The CDR3 DNA follows: TGTGCCAGCAGCTTGGATGGTCAGAACTATGGCTACACCTTC.

This chain links TRBV28 with TRBJ2-5; 8 nucleotides agree with TRBD2. The germline CDR1 and CDR2 sequences are MDHEN and SYDVKM. V lost 3 bases, J lost 5 bases, and 14 bases stayed unmatched. CDR3 length equals 17 residues. As DNA, the CDR3 is TGTGCCAGCAGTTTCGGCCGGGCGGGGGGTGGTTGGGAGACCCAGTACTTC. It encodes CASSFGRAGGGWETQYF.

The chain is built from TRBV7-7 and TRBJ2-5; 8 bases match TRBD2. Gene TRBJ2-7 matches the end of the DNA better, so the J call may be wrong. CDR3 size: 14 residues. Germline V gene lookup returns CDR1 SSHAT and CDR2 FNYEAQ (reference sequence). The CDR3 nucleotides read TGTGCCAGCAGCGCGGGACTAGGGGACTACGAGCAGTACTTC. This translates into CASSAGLGDYEQYF.

The J gene is TRBJ2-5, the V gene TRBV7-9, with D perhaps TRBD1 (6 bases). V was clipped by 4 bases and J by 6 bases, with 21 bases between them. Germline loops: CDR1 SEHNR, CDR2 FQNEAQ (reference sequence). This CDR3 has 16 amino acids. This chain's CDR3 is CASSSTGNPPVKTQYF. In DNA, the CDR3 is TGTGCCAGCAGCTCCACAGGGAATCCCCCTGTGAAGACCCAGTACTTC.

V usage is TRBV5-1 and J usage is TRBJ2-6; 15 bases map to TRBD2. The CDR3 length is 22 residues. Trimming at V came to 0 bases and at J to 0 bases, leaving 10 bases not matched to a gene. Germline V gene sequence: CDR1 SGHRS, CDR2 YFSETQ. DNA for the CDR3: TGCGCCAGCAGCTTGGTTCGGACTAGCGGGGGGGTAGGGAGCTCTGGGGCCAACGTCCTGACTTTC. Protein sequence: CASSLVRTSGGVGSSGANVLTF.

This rearrangement joins TRBV6-6 to TRBJ1-1; 7 positions agree with TRBD1. V shed 1 base and J 2 bases; nucleotides not matched to a gene: 7. The CDR3 is made up of 16 amino acids. Germline V CDR1 and CDR2: MNHNY, SVGAGI (reference sequence). CDR3 protein: CASSYYGQALNTEAFF. CDR3 DNA: TGTGCCAGCAGTTACTATGGACAGGCCTTAAACACTGAAGCTTTCTTT.

The chain links TRBV19 to TRBJ2-1; TRBD2 agrees at 10 bases. The CDR3 length is 19 residues. In germline, CDR1 is LNHDA, CDR2 SQIVND (reference sequence). V was clipped by 3 bases and J by 0 bases; unmatched bases: 11. CDR3 loop: CASSMKLAGAPSSYNEQFF. As DNA, the CDR3 is TGTGCCAGTAGTATGAAGCTAGCGGGGGCTCCAAGCTCCTACAATGAGCAGTTCTTC.

The gene calls are TRBV7-8 and TRBJ2-7, with D perhaps matching TRBD1 (5 bases). CDR1 is SGHVS, CDR2 FQNEAQ, per germline. The V and J ends lost 1 base and 0 bases respectively, with 16 bases between them. The CDR3 spans 17 residues. The CDR3 nucleotides read TGTGCCAGCAGCTTAGGGGGCCCCGCGAGGAGCTCCTACGAGCAGTACTTC. It codes for CASSLGGPARSSYEQYF. Full variable domain (outside the CDR3, taken from reference TRBV7-8 and TRBJ2-7): GAGVSQSPRYKVAKRGQDVALRCDPISGHVSLFWYQQALGQGPEFLTYFQNEAQLDKSGLPSDRFFAERPEGSVSTLKIQRTQQEDSAVYLCASSLGGPARSSYEQYFGPGTRLTVT.

The rearrangement joins TRBV5-1 to TRBJ2-7; D is ambiguous. The CDR3 totals 15 residues. In germline, CDR1 is SGHRS, CDR2 YFSETQ. Trimming took 0 bases from V and 2 from J, leaving 12 bases between them. DNA of the CDR3: TGCGCCAGCAGCTTGGGCGGCCCTCCAACCTACGAGCAGTACTTC. Translating gives CASSLGGPPTYEQYF. The whole variable domain, remainder taken from reference TRBV5-1 and TRBJ2-7, is KAGVTQTPRYLIKTRGQQVTLSCSPISGHRSVSWYQQTPGQGLQFLFEYFSETQRNKGNFPGRFSGRQFSNSRSEMNVSTLELGDSALYLCASSLGGPPTYEQYFGPGTRLTVT.

The sample holds one count of this clone. This sequence joins TRBV15 and TRBJ2-3; no reliable D call. CDR1 and CDR2 from the germline V gene are LNHNV and YYDKDF (reference sequence). The CDR3 covers 14 residues. The V and J ends lost 1 base and 2 bases respectively, with 7 bases between them. For the CDR3, the DNA is TGTGCCACCAGCAGAGTCGGGTTCACAGATACGCAGTATTTT. Its protein product is CATSRVGFTDTQYF.

As to this clone: Other DNA sequences of this sample code for an identical CDR3. The chain joins TRBV5-1 to TRBJ1-1, with no clear D. This CDR3 comprises 14 residues. The V gene's germline CDR1 is SGHRS and CDR2 YFSETQ. Trimming left V 0 bases short and J 3 bases short, with 9 bases between. CDR3 in amino acids: CASSLVPGDTEAFF. The CDR3 coding sequence is TGCGCCAGCAGCTTGGTCCCGGGAGACACTGAAGCTTTCTTT.

The chain has TRBV28 and TRBJ1-1, with D possibly being TRBD1 (6 bases). The CDR3 is made up of 14 amino acids. V lost 7 bases, J lost 0 bases, and 12 bases lay in between. The germline gives CDR1 MDHEN, CDR2 SYDVKM. CDR3 sequence: CASTIGQLNTEAFF. The CDR3 nucleotides read TGTGCCAGCACCATCGGACAGCTGAACACTGAAGCTTTCTTT.

This clone was observed once. The V call is TRBV19, the J call TRBJ1-1, with D uncertain. Germline V gene sequence: CDR1 LNHDA, CDR2 SQIVND (reference sequence). This CDR3 spans 12 amino acids. V was clipped by 5 bases and J by 3 bases, with 7 bases between them. The CDR3 here is CASSHQDTEAFF. The CDR3 region has the DNA TGTGCCAGTAGTCACCAGGACACTGAAGCTTTCTTT.

This chain's CDR3 is CASSQQGGPDTQYF. Written as DNA, the CDR3 is TGCGCCAGCAGCCAACAGGGTGGACCAGATACGCAGTATTTT. The rearrangement joins TRBV4-3 to TRBJ2-3, with D possibly matching TRBD1 (5 bases). The CDR3 runs to 14 residues. Trimming removed 2 bases from V and 4 bases from J, with 10 bases in between. In germline, CDR1 is LGHNA, CDR2 YSLEER.

The chain couples TRBV11-2 to TRBJ1-2, with D possibly being TRBD1 (6 bases). Trimming removed 1 base from V and 3 bases from J, with 9 bases in between. The V gene's germline CDR1 is SGHAT and CDR2 FQNNGV. The CDR3 length is 14 residues. The CDR3 reads CASSLGGGDYGYTF. Here the CDR3 DNA reads TGTGCCAGCAGCTTAGGGGGGGGCGACTATGGCTACACCTTC.

The chain recombines TRBV15 with TRBJ2-5; 10 nucleotides align to TRBD1. The germline V gene encodes CDR1 LNHNV and CDR2 YYDKDF (reference sequence). CDR3 length: 15 amino acids. The V segment lost 5 bases and the J segment 5 bases; nucleotides outside the gene matches: 8. CDR3 coding DNA: TGTGCCACCAGCCGCAGGGGGACAGGGGTCGAGACCCAGTACTTC. Encoded protein: CATSRRGTGVETQYF.

This clone appeared once. The chain carries TRBV2 and TRBJ2-7; 7 bases map to TRBD1. V lost 7 bases to trimming and J lost 3 bases; unmatched junction nucleotides: 3. The CDR3 is 12 residues long. Germline V CDR1 and CDR2: SNHLY, FYNNEI. CDR3 DNA sequence: TGTGCCAGCAACGGGGACAGCTACGAGCAGTACTTC. This translates into CASNGDSYEQYF.

This rearrangement joins TRBV6-5 to TRBJ2-1; D unclear. Germline V lookup: CDR1 MNHEY, CDR2 SVGAGI. V lost 0 bases and J 10 bases, leaving 7 bases between the germline ends. CDR3 length: 12 amino acids. The CDR3 loop is CASSYSAQEQFF. In DNA, the CDR3 is TGTGCCAGCAGTTACTCCGCACAGGAGCAGTTCTTC.

The chain employs TRBV11-2 and TRBJ1-3; 7 bases align to TRBD1. This CDR3 comprises 18 residues. J lost 0 bases, V lost 2 bases, and 10 bases had no gene match. Germline V gives CDR1 SGHAT, CDR2 FQNNGV. The CDR3 sequence is CASSLFTGQLSSGNTIYF. The CDR3 region has the DNA TGTGCCAGCAGCTTATTTACGGGACAGTTGAGCTCTGGAAACACCATATATTTT.